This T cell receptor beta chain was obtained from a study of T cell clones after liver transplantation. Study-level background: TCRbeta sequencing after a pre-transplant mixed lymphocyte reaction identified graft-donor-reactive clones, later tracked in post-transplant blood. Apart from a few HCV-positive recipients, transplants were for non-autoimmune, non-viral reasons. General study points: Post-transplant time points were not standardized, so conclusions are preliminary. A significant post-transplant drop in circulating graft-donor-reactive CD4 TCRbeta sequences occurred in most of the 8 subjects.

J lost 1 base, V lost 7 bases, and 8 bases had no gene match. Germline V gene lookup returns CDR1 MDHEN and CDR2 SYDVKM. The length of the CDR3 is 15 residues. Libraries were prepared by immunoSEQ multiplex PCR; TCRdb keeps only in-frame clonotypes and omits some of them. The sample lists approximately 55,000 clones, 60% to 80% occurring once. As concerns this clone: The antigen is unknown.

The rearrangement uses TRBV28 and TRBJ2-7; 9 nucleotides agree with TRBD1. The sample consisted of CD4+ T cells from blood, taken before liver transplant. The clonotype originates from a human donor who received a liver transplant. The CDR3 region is CASMSGTGRSYEQYF. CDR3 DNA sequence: TGTGCCAGCATGTCCGGGACAGGGAGATCCTACGAGCAGTACTTC.